This section outlines one T cell receptor (beta chain) sequence together with its context. As to treatment: oral pan-JAK inhibitor, 5-10 mg twice daily. Those with alopecia areata gave lesional scalp punch biopsies and peripheral blood. This record comes from a study of CD8+ T cells in alopecia areata. Study-level information: Treated patients received oral tofacitinib, 5 to 10 mg twice daily.

RNA, once extracted, was reverse transcribed into cDNA for use as the sequencing template. The data were produced by immunoSEQ multiplex PCR, yet TCRdb's version contains in-frame clones alone and is incomplete. The sample consists of about 200,000 clones, approximately 56% of them appearing once. Germline CDR1 SQVTM, CDR2 ANQGSEA. There are 16 residues in the CDR3. Trimming cost V 3 bases and J 0 bases; bases outside gene matches: 10. This TCR came from a human donor with alopecia areata. The chain combines TRBV29-1 with TRBJ2-7; 8 nucleotides line up with TRBD1. Sample: CD4+ T cells sorted from blood, taken at week 4, from a patient treated with tofacitinib. The CDR3 sequence is CSVDRRTGLSSYEQYF. The CDR3 region has the DNA TGCAGCGTTGATAGGCGGACAGGGTTGAGCTCCTACGAGCAGTACTTC.